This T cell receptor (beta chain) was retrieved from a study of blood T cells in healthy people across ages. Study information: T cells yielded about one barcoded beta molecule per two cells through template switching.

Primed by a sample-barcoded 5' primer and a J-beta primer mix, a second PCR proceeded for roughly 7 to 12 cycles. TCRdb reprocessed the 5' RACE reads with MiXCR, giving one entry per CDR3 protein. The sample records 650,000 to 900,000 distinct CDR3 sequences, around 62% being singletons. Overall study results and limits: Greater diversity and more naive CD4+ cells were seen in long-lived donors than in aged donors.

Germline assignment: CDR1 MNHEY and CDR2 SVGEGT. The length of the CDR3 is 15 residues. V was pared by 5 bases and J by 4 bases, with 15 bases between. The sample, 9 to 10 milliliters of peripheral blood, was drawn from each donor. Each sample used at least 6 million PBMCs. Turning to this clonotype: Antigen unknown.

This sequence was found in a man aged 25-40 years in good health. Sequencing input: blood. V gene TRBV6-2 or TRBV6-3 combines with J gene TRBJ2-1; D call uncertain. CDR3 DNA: TGTGCCAGCAGTCTCCCGACCGCACCTTACAATGAGCAGTTCTTC. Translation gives CASSLPTAPYNEQFF.